The next 17 T cell receptor beta chains were all read from a single sample in a study of control samples from healthy donors and cancer patients. The protocol was immunoSEQ multiplex PCR, while the TCRdb copy is restricted to in-frame clones and leaves out a portion. The sample includes roughly 79,000 clones, roughly 82% of them seen just once. The sequenced sample consisted of blood. The receptors were gathered from a man aged 45 to 65 in good health.

This chain uses TRBV11-3 with TRBJ2-7; D is undetermined. Germline V gives CDR1 SGHNT, CDR2 YENEEA. This CDR3 contains 13 residues. The V and J ends lost 5 bases and 1 base respectively, with 9 bases between them. The CDR3 nucleotides read TGTGCCAGCAGCCCGAGCAGGTCCTACGAGCAGTACTTC. Its protein product is CASSPSRSYEQYF.

The J gene is TRBJ2-7, the V gene TRBV7-2, with 9 nucleotides matching TRBD1. Germline V gives CDR1 SGHTA, CDR2 FQGNSA. The trim removed 5 bases at V and 2 bases at J, leaving 7 bases unmatched. The CDR3 length is 15 residues. This CDR3 reads CASSIGTGQPYEQYF. In DNA form, the CDR3 reads TGTGCCAGCAGCATCGGGACAGGGCAGCCCTACGAGCAGTACTTC.

The CDR3 spells CASSPNGGRGYGYTF. The DNA for the CDR3 is TGTGCCAGCAGCCCGAATGGGGGCCGAGGCTATGGCTACACCTTC. V usage is TRBV7-2 and J usage is TRBJ1-2, with D possibly matching TRBD1 (6 bases). Germline CDR1 is SGHTA and CDR2 is FQGNSA. Trimming removed 5 bases from V and 4 bases from J, with 17 bases in between. This CDR3 comprises 15 residues.

The chain uses TRBV5-6 and TRBJ2-1; 11 bases agree with TRBD2. The V segment lost 8 bases and the J segment 6 bases; nucleotides outside the gene matches: 7. Germline-derived CDR1 and CDR2 are SGHDT and YYEEEE. This CDR3 has 14 residues. CDR3 bases: TGTGCCAGTCAGACTAGCGGGATTCCCAATGAGCAGTTCTTC. The encoded protein is CASQTSGIPNEQFF.

The rearrangement uses TRBV3-1 (or the pseudogene TRBV3-2) and TRBJ2-5, with D unclear. The CDR3 runs 13 residues. V was clipped by 3 bases and J by 0 bases, with 5 bases between them. The germline V gene encodes CDR1 LGHDT and CDR2 YNNKEL (reference sequence). CDR3 region: CASSQQYQETQYF. Here the CDR3 DNA reads TGTGCCAGCAGCCAGCAGTACCAAGAGACCCAGTACTTC.

CDR3 protein: CASSGQGRAEAFF. The CDR3 DNA reads as TGTGCCAGCTCCGGACAGGGACGGGCTGAAGCTTTCTTT. The chain uses TRBV18 and TRBJ1-1, with 8 bases aligning to TRBD1. Germline CDR1 KGHSH, CDR2 LQKENI. The CDR3 has 13 residues. V shed 6 bases and J 6 bases; nucleotides not matched to a gene: 6.

The rearrangement links TRBV24-1 to TRBJ2-3; TRBD2 matches 7 bases. V lost 9 bases and J lost 2; bases outside the gene matches: 10. Per germline, CDR1 KGHDR and CDR2 SFDVKD. CDR3 length: 15 residues. Here the CDR3 DNA reads TGTGCCACCGTGGACACTAGCGCAAACACAGATACGCAGTATTTT. It codes for CATVDTSANTDTQYF.

The V gene is TRBV19, the J gene TRBJ2-5; D gene ambiguous. Trimming removed 4 bases at V and 4 bases at J, with 13 bases between. CDR1 and CDR2 from the germline V gene are LNHDA and SQIVND (reference sequence). The CDR3 runs 14 residues. The CDR3 coding sequence is TGTGCCAGTAGTAACATGGGCTTTGGAGAGACCCAGTACTTC. Translation: CASSNMGFGETQYF.

The chain is built from TRBV24-1 and TRBJ2-5; 8 nucleotides align to TRBD1. Germline V lookup: CDR1 KGHDR, CDR2 SFDVKD. The CDR3 runs to 15 residues. Trimming removed 2 bases from V and 4 bases from J; junction bases left unmatched: 5. CDR3 sequence reads: CATSDWTGSPETQYF. In nucleotides, the CDR3 is TGTGCCACCAGTGATTGGACAGGGTCACCAGAGACCCAGTACTTC.

This clone was seen only a few times. The chain carries TRBV9 and TRBJ2-7; 9 bases line up with TRBD2. This CDR3 is built from 15 residues. After removal of 4 bases from V and 1 base from J, the junction contained 6 bases not matched to a gene. In germline, CDR1 is SGDLS, CDR2 YYNGEE. The CDR3 DNA reads as TGTGCCAGCAGCCGAAGTACTAGCGGGTCCTACGAGCAGTACTTC. Protein product: CASSRSTSGSYEQYF.

This clone turned up a few times. The chain uses TRBV19 and TRBJ2-6; the D gene is possibly TRBD2 (6 bases). Trimming cost V 8 bases and J 0 bases, with 17 bases left between them. Germline loops: CDR1 LNHDA, CDR2 SQIVND (reference sequence). This CDR3 is built from 17 residues. CDR3 sequence reads: CASSGGGRGSGANVLTF. The DNA for the CDR3 is TGTGCCAGTTCGGGTGGAGGGCGCGGCTCTGGGGCCAACGTCCTGACTTTC.

The chain uses TRBV28 and TRBJ1-5, with TRBD1 matching 9 bases. Germline CDR1 MDHEN, CDR2 SYDVKM. V shed 2 bases and J 0 bases; nucleotides not matched to a gene: 5. The CDR3 runs 17 residues. The CDR3 sequence is CASSLGTGGSSNQPQHF. The CDR3 DNA sequence: TGTGCCAGCAGTTTAGGAACAGGGGGCTCTAGCAATCAGCCCCAGCATTTT.

This clone was found a few times. The V call is TRBV9, the J call TRBJ1-5; D is unclear. V lost 3 bases, J lost 3 bases, and 7 bases lay in between. The germline V gene encodes CDR1 SGDLS and CDR2 YYNGEE. The CDR3 is 13 residues long. Written as DNA, the CDR3 is TGTGCCAGCAGCGAAGGCCTCAATCAGCCCCAGCATTTT. This encodes CASSEGLNQPQHF.

CDR3 protein: CATSGFNNEQFF. The CDR3 DNA follows: TGTGCAACCAGCGGGTTCAACAATGAGCAGTTCTTC. The rearrangement links TRBV6-2 or TRBV6-3 to TRBJ2-1, with D perhaps TRBD2 (6 bases). Germline CDR1 is MNHEY and CDR2 is SVGEGT. There are 12 residues in the CDR3.

The chain couples TRBV5-1 to TRBJ2-7; 9 bases match TRBD2. The CDR3 has 18 amino acids. Germline V gene data show CDR1 as SGHRS and CDR2 as YFSETQ. After removal of 4 bases from V and 1 base from J, the junction contained 15 bases not matched to a gene. For the CDR3, the DNA is TGCGCCAGCAGCGCGGGGGGGCCGGGACATCAAGGATCCTACGAGCAGTACTTC. Translating gives CASSAGGPGHQGSYEQYF.

With regard to this clone: One junction end does not reproduce the germline sequence, and a read error may be involved. The rearrangement joins TRBV29-1 to TRBJ2-3; D is unresolved. Looked up from germline, CDR1 is SQVTM and CDR2 is ANQGSEA. The CDR3 is made up of 12 amino acids. The CDR3 region is CSVETGTDTQYF. CDR3 DNA sequence: TGCAGCGTTGAGACTGGCACAGATACACAGTATTTT.

The chain employs TRBV6-9 and TRBJ1-4; TRBD1 is a possible D gene (5 bases). CDR1 is MNHGY, CDR2 SVAAGI, per germline. CDR3 length: 15 amino acids. Between the trimmed V and J ends, which lost 5 bases and 6 bases, there was a span of 16 bases. The CDR3 sequence is CASSPQTAAHEKLFF. Here the CDR3 DNA reads TGTGCCAGCAGTCCGCAGACAGCCGCTCATGAAAAACTGTTTTTT.